The rows below give T cell receptor beta chains drawn from one sample of a study of technical replicates of blood from several donors. Here immunoSEQ multiplex PCR was the method, and the copy in TCRdb shows in-frame clones only, minus some. The repertoire holds tens of thousands of clones, with approximately 88% as singletons. Source material: PBMCs. Receptors were obtained from a human donor in good health. Some clones in this sample may be carry-over from other donors' samples. The CDR3 runs from the conserved cysteine through the conserved F or W. The order of the fields is J gene, D gene, V gene, clone size, CDR3 DNA, CDR3 protein. The D gene is left open where the match is weak. For some rows the clone size is stated as once, few or many, or as a class when expanded; others skip it.

>TRBJ2-5|-|TRBV18|-
TGTGCCAGCTCACCACGGGACAACCAAGAGACCCAGTACTTC
CASSPRDNQETQYF
>TRBJ1-5|TRBD1|TRBV7-2|-
TGTGCCAGCAGTCGGGACAGTTGGAATCAGCCCCAGCATTTT
CASSRDSWNQPQHF
>TRBJ2-7|TRBD1|TRBV7-9|-
TGTGCCAGCAGCTTAGAGAGGTACAGGGGAGAGTACGAGCAGTACTTC
CASSLERYRGEYEQYF
>TRBJ2-3|-|TRBV13|-
TGTGCCAGCAGCCCCCCCAGTTGGAGCCTCGGCCCGTTGCCGCAGTATTTT
CASSPPSWSLGPLPQYF
>TRBJ1-1|TRBD1|TRBV5-1|-
TGCGCCAGCAGAGTGACAGGGGGCATGAACACTGAAGCTTTCTTT
CASRVTGGMNTEAFF
>TRBJ2-7|-|TRBV7-2|-
TGTGCCAGCAGCTTAGAACAGGGTGTCGAGCAGTACTTC
CASSLEQGVEQYF
>TRBJ2-7|-|TRBV2|once
TGTGCCAGCAAACAGCCCTTTTACGAGCAGTACTTC
CASKQPFYEQYF
>TRBJ2-3|-|TRBV7-2|few
TGTGCCAGCAGCCAGGGGGGATCCACAGATACGCAGTATTTT
CASSQGGSTDTQYF
>TRBJ2-7|-|TRBV13|-
TGTGCCAGCAGCGCACGGGACTCCTACTACGAGCAGTACTTC
CASSARDSYYEQYF
>TRBJ2-2|TRBD1|TRBV30|-
TGTGCCTGGAGTGAGACAGGGGGTGGCACCGGGGAGCTGTTTTTT
CAWSETGGGTGELFF
>TRBJ2-1|TRBD2|TRBV5-6|-
TGTGCCAGCAGCTTGGAGGCTAGCGGGGGGTACAATGAGCAGTTCTTC
CASSLEASGGYNEQFF
>TRBJ1-4|-|TRBV7-6|-
TGTGCCAGCAGCCGCACCGGGGTCCCTAATGAAAAACTGTTTTTT
CASSRTGVPNEKLFF
>TRBJ1-2|TRBD1|TRBV6-1|-
TGTGCCAGCAGTGATCTTGGGACAGGGATGAAGGGCTACACCTTC
CASSDLGTGMKGYTF
>TRBJ2-7|-|TRBV11-2|-
TGTGCCAGCAGCTTAGAAGGGGGTGGCTCCTACGAGCAGTACTTC
CASSLEGGGSYEQYF
>TRBJ2-1|-|TRBV7-6|-
TGTGCCAGCAGCTTAGACTCAGGGTGGCAGTTCTTC
CASSLDSGWQFF
>TRBJ1-4|-|TRBV30|-
TGTGCTCTGGCAGCTAATGAAAAACTGTTTTTT
CALAANEKLFF
>TRBJ1-2|-|TRBV6-5|-
TGTGCCAGCAGATACCGCAGAGGCTATGGCTACACCTTC
CASRYRRGYGYTF
>TRBJ1-6|-|TRBV7-9|-
TGTGCCAGCAGCATCACAGGGTTGGGAAATTCACCCCTCCACTTT
CASSITGLGNSPLHF
>TRBJ2-3|-|TRBV30|-
TGTGCCTGGAGTGGGGTAGCGGGACAGACAGATACGCAGTATTTT
CAWSGVAGQTDTQYF
>TRBJ2-7|TRBD2|TRBV7-8|-
TGTGCCAGCAGCTTAGAGTCGCTAGCGGGGGCCTACGAGCAGTACTTC
CASSLESLAGAYEQYF
>TRBJ2-1|TRBD2|TRBV6-4|-
TGTGCCAGCAGTGCGAGCGGGGGGGCCATGGATCGGGAGTTCTTC
CASSASGGAMDREFF
>TRBJ1-2|-|TRBV2|-
TGTGCCAGCAATGGGGAAACAGGTCCTAACTATGGCTACACCTTC
CASNGETGPNYGYTF
>TRBJ2-2|TRBD1|TRBV5-1|few
TGCGCCAGCAGCTCAACCCGGACAGGGGGTGAGGCCGGGGAGCTGTTTTTT
CASSSTRTGGEAGELFF
>TRBJ1-4|-|TRBV7-6|-
TGTGCCAGCAAACAGAAAAAAGATGAAAAACTGTTTTTT
CASKQKKDEKLFF
>TRBJ2-5|TRBD2|TRBV5-1|once
TGCGCCAGCAGCTTGGACGGGGGGGCTTGGGAGACCCAGTACTTC
CASSLDGGAWETQYF
>TRBJ2-7|-|TRBV4-3|-
TGCGCCAGCAGCCAGAGCCCCGGTGGTTACGAGCAGTACTTC
CASSQSPGGYEQYF
>TRBJ2-3|-|TRBV29-1|-
TGCAGCCTCCCACAGGGTCCAGATACGCAGTATTTT
CSLPQGPDTQYF
>TRBJ1-5|-|TRBV7-8|-
TGTGCCAGCAGCTTAGCGTGGGGCGATCAGCCCCAGCATTTT
CASSLAWGDQPQHF
>TRBJ2-2|TRBD2|TRBV7-2|-
TGTGCCAGCAGCTCATCGCGGGGACTAGCGGGAGGAACCGGGGAGCTGTTTTTT
CASSSSRGLAGGTGELFF
>TRBJ2-7|TRBD2|TRBV6-1|-
TGTGCCAGCAGTCCTAAGACTAGCGGGTATGACGAGCAGTACTTC
CASSPKTSGYDEQYF
>TRBJ1-2|-|TRBV27|-
TGTGCCAGCAGAGCTAATAGGGGCCTCTCGGGCTACACCTTC
CASRANRGLSGYTF
>TRBJ1-1|-|TRBV6-6|-
TGTGCCAGCAGTTACCTTTACACTGAAGCTTTCTTT
CASSYLYTEAFF
>TRBJ2-7|-|TRBV5-1|-
TGCGCCAGCAGCTTGAATCCTAGCAGCTCCTACGAGCAGTACTTC
CASSLNPSSSYEQYF
>TRBJ2-7|-|TRBV4-2|-
TGTGCCAGCAGCCCAGGGTACGAGCAGTACTTC
CASSPGYEQYF
>TRBJ1-4|TRBD1|TRBV25-1|-
TGTGCCAGCAGTGGGGGACAGGACGAAAAACTGTTTTTT
CASSGGQDEKLFF
>TRBJ2-5|TRBD1|TRBV6-6|-
TGTGCCAGCAGTTCTGACAGGGTGACAGAGACCCAGTACTTC
CASSSDRVTETQYF
>TRBJ2-2|-|TRBV7-3|-
TGTGCCAGCAGCTTTGACGGGGCCGGGGAGCTGTTTTTT
CASSFDGAGELFF
>TRBJ1-3|TRBD1|TRBV6-5|once
TGTGCCAGCAGTTACTCGACAGGGACTGGAAACACCATATATTTT
CASSYSTGTGNTIYF
>TRBJ2-7|TRBD2|TRBV5-1|-
TGCGCCAGCGCTAGCGGGGGGGTCAACTCCTACGAGCAGTACTTC
CASASGGVNSYEQYF
>TRBJ1-1|-|TRBV19|-
TGTGCCAGTAGTTTCGACAGACCGAACACTGAAGCTTTCTTT
CASSFDRPNTEAFF
>TRBJ2-2|-|TRBV27|-
TGTGCCAGCAGACGCGGGCTATCATCCACCGGGGAGCTGTTTTTT
CASRRGLSSTGELFF
>TRBJ2-7|TRBD2|TRBV9|once
TGTGCCAGCAGCGTAGGCTCTAGCGGGACTGAGCAGTACTTC
CASSVGSSGTEQYF
>TRBJ2-7|TRBD2|TRBV7-3|many
TGTGCCAGCAGCTACAAGACTAGCGGGAAATCCTACGAGCAGTACTTC
CASSYKTSGKSYEQYF
>TRBJ2-5|-|TRBV6-4|-
TGTGCCAGAACAGGTCCTCAAGAGACCCAGTACTTC
CARTGPQETQYF
>TRBJ2-7|-|TRBV7-2|-
TGTGCCAGCAGCTTAAGCGTTTCCTACGAGCAGTACTTC
CASSLSVSYEQYF
>TRBJ2-7|-|TRBV21-1|-
TGTGCCAGCAGTCCTAGGACAGGGGCTGTTTGGTACTCCTACGAGCAGTACTTC
CASSPRTGAVWYSYEQYF
>TRBJ1-1|TRBD1|TRBV27|-
TGTGCCAGCAGTTCCAGGGGGTTAACTGAAGCTTTCTTT
CASSSRGLTEAFF
>TRBJ2-7|TRBD1|TRBV27|-
TGTGCCAGCAGTTTAGAGGACAGGGGTCCCTACGAGCAGTACTTC
CASSLEDRGPYEQYF